This record concerns one T cell receptor beta chain sequence. This sample was taken from a study of blood T cell repertoires in COVID-19. The overall study: Some COVID-19 samples were acute and others convalescent; all came from the United States, Italy and Spain.

Looked up from germline, CDR1 is SGHVS and CDR2 is FNYEAQ. V was cut by 0 bases and J by 2 bases, with 17 bases left in between. The CDR3 totals 17 residues. Per the authors' pipeline: Cell counts per sample came from amplifying reference gene primers. The assay was immunoSEQ multiplex PCR, and TCRdb's table has in-frame clones only and misses some. V and J calls plus clone size are reproduced from that table; the DNA served to infer D and trimming. This sample has 350,000 or so clones, with roughly 86% found just once. Participants came from 20 to 25 US areas, aged roughly 18 to 89 years. Sequenced material: PBMCs or T cells enriched from blood (not recorded which). The receptor was isolated from a woman between 25 and 40 years old who had been exposed to COVID-19. The V call is TRBV7-6, the J call TRBJ2-7; weak D call: TRBD1 (6 bases). CDR3 sequence (DNA): TGTGCCAGCAGCTTAGCCAGCAGGGGCTTCGGCACCTACGAGCAGTACTTC. It encodes CASSLASRGFGTYEQYF.